This T cell receptor beta chain was recovered during a study of shared clonotypes between healthy human individuals (dated by TCRdb to 2018 to 2021). In the study overall: The cohort included a few men and a couple of women between 18 and 49 years of age. Per donor, three plates each were used for CD4 naive and CD4 memory, two for CD8 naive, and one for CD8 memory. To estimate repertoire size and how much clonotype sharing occurs between individuals, the study deeply sequenced the blood TCR repertoires of roughly 5 healthy adults. To increase sequencing depth and limit assay-specific biases, different laboratories used diverse techniques to prepare libraries and sequence TCR repertoires. Leukapheresis yielded between about 0.94 and 10 billion PBMCs per donor. Findings and caveats that apply to the study as a whole: Only blood was sampled, and tissue TCR repertoires likely differ from those in blood. Even with the large sequencing depth, rarefaction of the sorted-subset datasets indicated that sequencing was incomplete. Across four donors, 5% to 6% of naive CD4, around 3.5% of naive CD8, 2.3% of memory CD4, and 0.3% to 0.45% of memory CD8 clonotypes were shared. The genetic and exposure-history diversity represented was limited by the small number of donors. Pairwise subsampling led to the expectation that sequencing depth would affect the degree of clonotype sharing among donors. Larger estimated clonotype richness was generally found for naive subsets than for memory subsets. Clonotypes shared by all four sorted-subset donors showed higher generation probabilities than non-shared clonotypes.

The donors were healthy, HIV-negative adults with no recently reported acute infections or vaccinations. Only Caucasian adults living in Nashville, Tennessee, USA were represented among the donors. Magnetic negative selection was used to enrich CD4+ T cells, after which naive cells were positively selected on CD45RA and the negative fraction became the memory subset. After blood collection by leukapheresis, PBMCs were isolated using Ficoll-Histopaque density gradient centrifugation and then cryopreserved in the vapor phase of liquid nitrogen. Analytical flow cytometry was used to check the purity and quantity of every magnetically sorted T cell population. Each sorted fraction had its genomic DNA isolated and then quantified by UV absorbance on a Nanodrop 2000c. Note on this clone: Its cognate antigen has yet to be identified. There are no base qualities to consult, and no much larger clone falls within one base.

Deletion took 5 bases off V and 6 bases off J, with a span of 15 bases between the germline ends. Reading from cysteine to phenylalanine, the CDR3 counts 14 amino acids. The read is trimmed to its CDR3 DNA, 42 bases read in frame from base 1. CDR1 and CDR2 (ENHRY, SYGVKD) derive from the germline V gene. Using the deep immunoSEQ assay, TCR CDR3 regions were amplified from genomic DNA by multiplex PCR. Extracted genomic DNA from each cell subset was distributed evenly across all wells of several immunoSEQ 96-well plates, and each plate was treated as a replicate. For sorted subsets, each replicate PCR was loaded with about 0.2 ug genomic DNA, equivalent to 25,000 to 30,000 T cell genomes. Purified libraries were quantified with a Qubit 3.0 fluorometer, sized on a Bioanalyzer 2100, and re-quantified with the KAPA Library Quantification kit. Every immunoSEQ 96-well plate was sequenced on a separate single-read 150-cycle Illumina NextSeq 550 flow cell. Regarding the original processing steps: Because only junctional sequences without quality scores were contained in the immunoSEQ output, filtering matching that applied to full-length reads could not be performed. Sequences were annotated with PyIR, a Python wrapper for IgBLAST v1.9, using IMGT germline references to assign V/J genes and CDR3. Any read was removed if the V/J assignment was weak (E-value above 1e-6), the CDR3 was missing, or the read contained stop codons, out-of-frame junctions, or ambiguous translated residues. V3J clonotypes were defined as sequences sharing the same inferred V gene, J gene, and CDR3 amino acid sequence. The percentage overlap between two repertoires was calculated by dividing the number of shared unique clonotypes by the size of the smaller repertoire. Repertoire richness was assessed with RTK rarefaction, the Chao1 estimator, and Recon v2.1 estimates of unobserved clonotypes. Generation probabilities for all TCRbeta clonotypes obtained by the gDNA method from a handful of donors were computed using OLGA. This is the immuneACCESS table as TCRdb keeps it, with only in-frame sequences that have V and J called. A part of the clones is gone; compared with another copy, unresolved V genes explain less than half, and the rest is unexplained. V and J calls and clone size are copied from that table; D and trimming were computed from the DNA. Here the sample has 2 million to 2.5 million clones; 95% occur a single time. Of the sample, 0.13% falls within the top ten clones.

Sequenced input: naive CD4+ T cells sorted from blood. The cell subset or site label corresponds to: CD45RA+ positively selected. The sequence came from a man younger than 30 in good health. Recombination connected TRBV10-3 to TRBJ2-3; possibly the D gene is TRBD1, per 5 matching bases. The DNA sequence follows: TGTGCCATCAGTCCGGGTCGTCCAGGGGATACGCAGTATTTT. Translated, this is CAISPGRPGDTQYF.